The TCR beta chain described here comes from a study of T cells in Graves' hyperthyroidism and ophthalmopathy. J lost 1 base, V lost 4 bases, and 6 bases had no gene match. CDR3 length: 15 residues. Per the germline V gene, CDR1 is SGHRS and CDR2 is YFSETQ. There are a few counts of this clonotype. Its cognate antigen is unknown. The study, taken as a whole, reports: A model built on 13 V-J features separated ophthalmopathy from stable hyperthyroidism.

Template material for amplifying TCR beta CDR3 regions consisted of RNA transcripts. The study used the HTBI primer set for a first-round RT-PCR of the TCR CDR3. TCRdb used MiXCR to reprocess the multiplex PCR reads, holding one entry per CDR3 protein. The top ten clones hold roughly 44% of a sample with roughly 200,000 distinct CDR3 sequences, 18% of them seen once. V is TRBV5-1 and J is TRBJ2-7; 9 nucleotides line up with TRBD1. This clonotype was obtained from a man in his forties or fifties with Graves' hyperthyroidism. Source material: blood. The CDR3 coding sequence is TGCGCCAGCAGCGGGGGGGGGACAGGGTCCTACGAGCAGTACTTC. Protein: CASSGGGTGSYEQYF.